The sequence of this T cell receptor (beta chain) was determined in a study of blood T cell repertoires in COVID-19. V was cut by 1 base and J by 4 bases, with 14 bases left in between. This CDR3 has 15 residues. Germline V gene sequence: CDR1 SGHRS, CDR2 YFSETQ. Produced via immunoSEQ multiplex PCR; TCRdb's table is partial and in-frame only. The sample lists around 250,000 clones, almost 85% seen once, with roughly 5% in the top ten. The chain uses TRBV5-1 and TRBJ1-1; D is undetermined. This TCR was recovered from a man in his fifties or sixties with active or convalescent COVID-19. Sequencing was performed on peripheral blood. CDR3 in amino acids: CASSLTDPSLTEAFF. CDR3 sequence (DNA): TGCGCCAGCAGCTTGACAGATCCTTCACTCACTGAAGCTTTCTTT.